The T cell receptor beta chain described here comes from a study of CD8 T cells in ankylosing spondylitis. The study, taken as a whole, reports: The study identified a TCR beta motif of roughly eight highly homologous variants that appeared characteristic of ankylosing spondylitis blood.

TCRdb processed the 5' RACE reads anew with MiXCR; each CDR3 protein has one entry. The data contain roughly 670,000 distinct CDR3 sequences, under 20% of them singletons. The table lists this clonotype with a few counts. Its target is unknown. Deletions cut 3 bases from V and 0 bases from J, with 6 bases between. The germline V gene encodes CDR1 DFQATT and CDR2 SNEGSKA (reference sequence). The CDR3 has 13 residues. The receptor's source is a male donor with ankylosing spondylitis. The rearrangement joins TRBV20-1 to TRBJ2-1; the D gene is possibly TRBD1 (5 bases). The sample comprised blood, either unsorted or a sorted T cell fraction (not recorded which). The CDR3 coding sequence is TGCAGTGCTAGTGACAGCTCCTACAATGAGCAGTTCTTC. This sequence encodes CSASDSSYNEQFF.